These 17 T cell receptor beta chains share one sample of origin, sequenced in a study of cytomegalovirus exposure and HLA in healthy donors. It was with 60 Vbeta and 13 Jbeta primers that the PCR ran. Measured with immunoSEQ multiplex PCR; TCRdb has only the in-frame clones, and not every one. This table has approximately 260,000 clones, 92% appearing once. The material sequenced was PBMCs. The receptors come from a girl aged 2 to 9 in good health and CMV-seronegative.

The V and J genes are TRBV5-5 and TRBJ1-5; 9 nucleotides match TRBD1. This CDR3 has 16 amino acids. The germline CDR1 and CDR2 sequences are SGHKS and YYEKEE (reference sequence). The J segment lost 0 bases and the V segment lost 2 bases, leaving 3 bases of the junction unmatched. CDR3 sequence (DNA): TGTGCCAGCAGCTTAAGACAGGGGGATAGCAATCAGCCCCAGCATTTT. This encodes CASSLRQGDSNQPQHF.

The CDR3 sequence is CAWETRNSNQPQHF. The CDR3 DNA follows: TGTGCCTGGGAGACACGAAATAGCAATCAGCCCCAGCATTTT. J is TRBJ1-5 and V is TRBV11-2, with D unclear. The CDR3 is 14 amino acids. With 11 bases removed from V and 0 bases from J, the gap between germline ends came to 14 bases. CDR1 is SGHAT, CDR2 FQNNGV, per germline.

The V call is TRBV7-2, the J call TRBJ1-5, with a tentative D call TRBD1 (5 bases). The CDR3 runs to 14 residues. Germline lookup yields CDR1 SGHTA and CDR2 FQGNSA. The ends were cut back, 3 bases at V and 3 bases at J, with 9 bases in the middle. The CDR3 nucleotides are TGTGCCAGCAGCTTTGACAGTTCCAATCAGCCCCAGCATTTT. Its protein product is CASSFDSSNQPQHF.

The chain has TRBV5-8 and TRBJ1-1, with TRBD1 matching over 7 bases. V was pared by 1 base and J by 1 base, with 10 bases of the junction left unmatched. Germline-derived CDR1 and CDR2 are SGHTS and YDEGEE. The length of the CDR3 is 17 residues. The CDR3 loop is CASSLFVRGQENTEAFF. CDR3 coding DNA: TGTGCCAGCAGCTTGTTCGTTAGGGGGCAGGAGAACACTGAAGCTTTCTTT.

The chain employs TRBV6-6 and TRBJ1-1, with D possibly being TRBD1 (5 bases). Trimming pared 5 bases from V and 5 bases from J, leaving 18 bases between. The CDR3 loop spans 15 amino acids. CDR1 is MNHNY, CDR2 SVGAGI, per germline (reference sequence). The CDR3 bases are TGTGCCAGCAGTCCTCGGGGAGGGGAGGGAACTGAAGCTTTCTTT. Encoded protein: CASSPRGGEGTEAFF.

The chain joins TRBV5-1 to TRBJ2-5; 8 bases match TRBD1. CDR1 SGHRS and CDR2 YFSETQ come from the germline V gene. The V gene end was trimmed by 0 bases and the J gene end by 1 base; junction bases not matched to a gene: 2. The CDR3 has 15 amino acids. The CDR3 sequence: CASSLVGTGQETQYF. CDR3 DNA sequence: TGCGCCAGCAGCTTGGTGGGGACAGGCCAAGAGACCCAGTACTTC.

J is TRBJ2-7 and V is TRBV5-1, with 9 bases lining up with TRBD1. The CDR3 length is 13 residues. Trimming removed 6 bases from V and 4 bases from J; junction bases left unmatched: 5. CDR1 SGHRS and CDR2 YFSETQ come from the germline V gene. CDR3 amino acids: CASNKQGAYEQYF. CDR3 DNA: TGCGCCAGCAACAAACAGGGGGCGTACGAGCAGTACTTC. The whole variable domain, filled in from reference TRBV5-1 and TRBJ2-7, reads KAGVTQTPRYLIKTRGQQVTLSCSPISGHRSVSWYQQTPGQGLQFLFEYFSETQRNKGNFPGRFSGRQFSNSRSEMNVSTLELGDSALYLCASNKQGAYEQYFGPGTRLTVT.

This clone has just one count. Additional DNA sequences in this sample encode the identical CDR3. V and J are TRBV15 and TRBJ2-3; 9 bases line up with TRBD1. In germline, CDR1 is LNHNV, CDR2 YYDKDF (reference sequence). The trim removed 5 bases at V and 0 bases at J, leaving 0 bases unmatched. The CDR3 length is 14 residues. The CDR3 sequence: CATSGQGSTDTQYF. CDR3 sequence (DNA): TGTGCCACCAGCGGACAGGGGAGCACAGATACGCAGTATTTT.

Note on this clone: Other nucleotide sequences from this sample produce the same CDR3. The chain employs TRBV5-1 and TRBJ1-4, with no clear D. Trimming shortened V by 0 bases and J by 5 bases, and 5 bases separated the two germline ends. Germline CDR1 reads SGHRS; CDR2 reads YFSETQ. This CDR3 has 13 residues. The CDR3 nucleotides read TGCGCCAGCAGCTTGGGAGGAAATGAAAAACTGTTTTTT. Translation: CASSLGGNEKLFF.

The chain has TRBV5-4 and TRBJ1-1, with 9 bases fitting TRBD1. The germline CDR1 and CDR2 sequences are SGHNT and YYREEE (reference sequence). V was pared by 3 bases and J by 1 base, with 7 bases of the junction left unmatched. The CDR3 has 16 residues. CDR3 loop: CASSSRDRAGNTEAFF. For the CDR3, the DNA is TGTGCCAGCAGCTCCCGGGACAGGGCTGGGAACACTGAAGCTTTCTTT.

This chain uses TRBV28 with TRBJ2-5; 9 bases are shared with TRBD1. Trimming took 5 bases from V and 5 from J; bases not matched to a gene: 6. Germline CDR1 and CDR2: MDHEN and SYDVKM. The CDR3 covers 14 residues. Here the CDR3 reads CASSMGQGRETQYF. The CDR3 bases are TGTGCCAGCAGTATGGGACAGGGTCGGGAGACCCAGTACTTC.

This clone was seen a few times. The V call is TRBV5-1, the J call TRBJ2-7; no clear D. The CDR3 runs 12 residues. V lost 0 bases, J lost 6 bases, and 7 bases lay in between. Germline CDR1 SGHRS, CDR2 YFSETQ. In DNA, the CDR3 is TGCGCCAGCAGCTTGGCGGGTGCCGAGCAGTACTTC. This translates into CASSLAGAEQYF.

This sequence joins TRBV27 and TRBJ1-2, with TRBD1 identical over 8 bases. The CDR3 has 16 residues. The trim removed 5 bases at V and 6 bases at J, leaving 14 bases unmatched. The germline V gene has CDR1 MNHEY and CDR2 SMNVEV (reference sequence). CDR3 nucleotides: TGTGCCAGCAGTACCTCGGACAGGGCCCCCTTTAATGGCTACACCTTC. Translation: CASSTSDRAPFNGYTF.

This chain uses TRBV7-2 with TRBJ1-3; 7 bases line up with TRBD1. J gave up 1 base and V 3 bases, and 12 bases lay outside the gene matches. CDR3 size: 18 residues. Germline lookup yields CDR1 SGHTA and CDR2 FQGNSA. The CDR3 DNA sequence: TGTGCCAGCAGCTTCCCTAGACAGGGACCCTTTTCTGGAAACACCATATATTTT. As protein: CASSFPRQGPFSGNTIYF.

This clone was found once. V usage is TRBV5-1 and J usage is TRBJ2-1; possibly TRBD1 for D (6 bases). The CDR3 sequence is 12 residues long. V dropped 4 bases and J dropped 6 bases, with 8 bases sitting between them. Germline CDR1 is SGHRS and CDR2 is YFSETQ. The CDR3 loop is CASSEQGNEQFF. CDR3 bases: TGCGCCAGCAGCGAACAGGGCAATGAGCAGTTCTTC.

CDR3 protein: CASSAKLGRGYEQYF. DNA of the CDR3: TGCGCCAGCAGCGCCAAACTCGGGAGGGGCTACGAGCAGTACTTC. The chain recombines TRBV5-1 with TRBJ2-7, with TRBD2 matching 8 bases. The V gene's germline CDR1 is SGHRS and CDR2 YFSETQ. CDR3 length: 15 amino acids. The V gene end was trimmed by 4 bases and the J gene end by 3 bases; junction bases not matched to a gene: 9.

This clone was observed once. This sequence joins TRBV5-8 and TRBJ2-5, with D maybe TRBD1 (6 bases). CDR1 is SGHTS, CDR2 YDEGEE, per germline. The CDR3 consists of 15 residues. Trimming removed 2 bases at V and 1 base at J, with 12 bases between. In DNA form, the CDR3 reads TGTGCCAGCAGCTTACTCAGGACAGCCCAAGAGACCCAGTACTTC. It yields the protein CASSLLRTAQETQYF. Complete variable domain (other parts from reference TRBV5-8 and TRBJ2-5): EAGVTQSPTHLIKTRGQQATLRCSPISGHTSVYWYQQALGLGLQFLLWYDEGEERNRGNFPPRFSGRQFPNYSSELNVNALELEDSALYLCASSLLRTAQETQYFGPGTRLLVL.